Listed below are T cell receptor beta chains from one sample, sequenced in a study of OX40 agonist ivuxolimab in advanced cancers. The method was immunoSEQ multiplex PCR; TCRdb's version includes in-frame clones alone and lacks a portion of them. The sample has tens of thousands of clones; nearly 85% are singletons. Here the sequenced sample was CD4+ or CD8+ T cells sorted from blood, taken in a trial of the OX40 agonist ivuxolimab. The receptors here all came from an adult with an advanced solid tumor such as melanoma, head and neck, liver or kidney cancer. The CDR3 runs from the conserved cysteine through the conserved F or W. A D gene is named only where the DNA matches it firmly.

j_gene,d_gene,v_gene,CDR3aa
TRBJ1-2,TRBD1,TRBV27,CASSSHTPDRGGYGYTF
TRBJ2-2,TRBD2,TRBV4-3,CASSQGVGTSGTGELFF
TRBJ1-5,NA,TRBV6-5,CASSWSRADQPQHF
TRBJ2-5,NA,TRBV5-1,CASSLAGAPQETQYF
TRBJ1-1,NA,TRBV29-1,CSVEMNTEAFF
TRBJ2-5,TRBD2,TRBV25-1,CASSESWAMTSGQETQYF
TRBJ2-1,NA,TRBV11-3,CASSTDSTYNEQFF
TRBJ2-1,TRBD2,TRBV7-2,CASSLSGGAHNEQFF
TRBJ1-1,TRBD1,TRBV5-1,CASSLRPGGVTEAFF
TRBJ1-5,NA,TRBV7-2,CASSRQTNQPQHF
TRBJ2-3,NA,TRBV27,CASSSTSQGVIDTQYF
TRBJ2-5,TRBD2,TRBV28,CASSLLAEHKETQYF
TRBJ2-7,NA,TRBV19,CASSMGGTTYEQYF
TRBJ2-3,NA,TRBV7-6,CASSSGHQSDTQYF
TRBJ1-5,TRBD1,TRBV6-5,CASRRQGGGRQPQHF
TRBJ1-5,NA,TRBV5-6,CASSSWAGQPQHF
TRBJ1-1,TRBD1,TRBV9,CASSVGTANTEAFF
TRBJ1-2,NA,TRBV7-2,CASSSLAEYGYTF
TRBJ2-1,TRBD1,TRBV11-3,CASSLDGTGYYNEQFF
TRBJ1-5,NA,TRBV6-4,CASSDSQPQHF
TRBJ1-4,NA,TRBV9,CASSAPAGAATNEKLFF
TRBJ2-3,NA,TRBV9,CASSVQGGPWDTQYF
TRBJ1-6,NA,TRBV5-8,CASSLARGYISPLHF
TRBJ2-5,NA,TRBV7-8,CASRGTGGTQYF
TRBJ2-2,NA,TRBV9,CASSLTGPLNTGELFF
TRBJ1-1,NA,TRBV7-8,CASSLYQGTEAFF
TRBJ2-3,TRBD1,TRBV18,CASSRTGSRTDTQYF
TRBJ2-6,NA,TRBV7-3,CASSLESGANVLTF
TRBJ2-7,TRBD1,TRBV6-5,CASSYPQGAIYEQYF
TRBJ2-1,TRBD2,TRBV5-4,CASSLVLAGGPEQFF
TRBJ2-7,NA,TRBV27,CASSLGAGSWYEQYF
TRBJ2-1,NA,TRBV19,CASSGALNEQFF
TRBJ2-3,TRBD2,TRBV5-6,CASSSLSGGSNTQYF
TRBJ2-2,NA,TRBV11-2,CASSYTGELFF
TRBJ1-2,NA,TRBV14,CASSLFGGVDGYTF
TRBJ2-7,NA,TRBV19,CASPYGARKYEQYF
TRBJ1-1,NA,TRBV2,CATRDAKNTEAFF
TRBJ2-7,NA,TRBV7-2,CASSLKGAYEQYF
TRBJ2-3,NA,TRBV7-3,CASSLGGATDTQYF
TRBJ2-1,TRBD1,TRBV6-4,CASTTVGQGANNEQFF
TRBJ1-2,NA,TRBV6-5,CASSDGPYGYTF
TRBJ2-4,NA,TRBV7-9,CASSFSGGDIQYF
TRBJ2-3,TRBD2,TRBV7-8,CASSLVAPSGADTQYF
TRBJ2-5,TRBD2,TRBV5-1,CASSSGTSGGNQETQYF
TRBJ2-7,NA,TRBV4-3,CASSKDRLTYEQYF
NA,NA,TRBV7-2,CATSGDDEQYF